The 22 T cell receptor beta chains in this list originate from one sample, sequenced in a study of T cells in narcolepsy. This table comes from immunoSEQ multiplex PCR, and its TCRdb copy is limited to in-frame clones, with some not included. Seen here are roughly 30,000 clones, approximately 79% observed once, and the top ten hold 3% to 4.5%. What was sequenced was memory (CD45RA-) CD4+ T cells from blood. The receptor set was obtained from a human donor in good health.

The V call is TRBV19, the J call TRBJ2-3; D might be TRBD1 (6 bases). The CDR3 contains 16 residues. CDR1 LNHDA and CDR2 SQIVND come from the germline V gene (reference sequence). The germline V and J ends were trimmed by 3 bases and 1 base, with 14 bases remaining between them. The CDR3 bases are TGTGCCAGTAGTATTCAGACAGGTTTTGGCACAGATACGCAGTATTTT. It yields the protein CASSIQTGFGTDTQYF.

This chain links TRBV18 with TRBJ1-1; TRBD1 agrees at 7 bases. V gave up 6 bases and J gave up 1 base; unmatched junction bases: 5. Germline CDR1 is KGHSH and CDR2 is LQKENI. This CDR3 spans 14 amino acids. The CDR3 spells CASSPGTANTEAFF. CDR3 nucleotide sequence: TGTGCCAGCTCCCCCGGGACAGCGAACACTGAAGCTTTCTTT.

The chain links TRBV30 to TRBJ2-1; no clear D. The V end lost 2 bases, the J end lost 0 bases, and 8 bases lay between the germline ends. There are 14 residues in the CDR3. Germline CDR1 is GTSNPN and CDR2 is SVGIG (reference sequence). This CDR3 reads CAWSQVSSYNEQFF. CDR3 coding DNA: TGTGCCTGGAGTCAGGTGAGCTCCTACAATGAGCAGTTCTTC.

V is TRBV30 and J is TRBJ2-1, with 12 bases that match TRBD2. The trim removed 0 bases at V and 7 bases at J, leaving 10 bases unmatched. The CDR3 contains 17 residues. Germline V lookup: CDR1 GTSNPN, CDR2 SVGIG (reference sequence). The CDR3 DNA is TGTGCCTGGAGTGTACCTTCTAGCGGGAGGGGGAGGAATGAGCAGTTCTTC. This encodes CAWSVPSSGRGRNEQFF.

V usage is TRBV7-8 and J usage is TRBJ1-1; D not certain. In germline, CDR1 is SGHVS, CDR2 FQNEAQ. Between the trimmed V and J ends, which lost 0 bases and 5 bases, there was a span of 10 bases. The CDR3 runs to 14 residues. The CDR3 loop reads CASSLAGLGTEAFF. In nucleotides, the CDR3 is TGTGCCAGCAGCTTAGCGGGGTTGGGGACTGAAGCTTTCTTT.

CDR3 coding DNA: TGTGCCAGCAGCCAAGAGATCGGACAGCGGGGTTTGGTCGCCTCTGGAAACACCATATATTTT. Protein: CASSQEIGQRGLVASGNTIYF. This rearrangement joins TRBV4-2 to TRBJ1-3, with D perhaps TRBD1 (6 bases). Trimming left V 0 bases short and J 0 bases short, with 24 bases between. The CDR3 runs to 21 residues. Germline CDR1 reads LGHNA; CDR2 reads YNFKEQ.

J is TRBJ2-7 and V is TRBV11-3; D remains ambiguous. There are 14 residues in the CDR3. Trimming cost V 0 bases and J 6 bases, with 12 bases left between them. Germline CDR1 and CDR2: SGHNT and YENEEA. DNA for the CDR3: TGTGCCAGCAGCTTAGATCGGGCTAGTCGCGAGCAGTACTTC. This codes for CASSLDRASREQYF. The full variable domain, with the rest looked up from reference TRBV11-3 and TRBJ2-7, is EAGVVQSPRYKIIEKKQPVAFWCNPISGHNTLYWYLQNLGQGPELLIRYENEEAVDDSQLPKDRFSAERLKGVDSTLKIQPAELGDSAVYLCASSLDRASREQYFGPGTRLTVT.

This clone was found a few times. The chain couples TRBV6-4 to TRBJ2-5, with 7 bases matching TRBD1. Per the germline V gene, CDR1 is MRHNA and CDR2 is SNTAGT. The CDR3 is 14 amino acids. J gave up 5 bases and V 4 bases, and 7 bases lay outside the gene matches. The CDR3 bases are TGTGCCAGCAGTGCGACAGGGTCGGGGGAGACCCAGTACTTC. Translated: CASSATGSGETQYF.

This clone has only one observation. V is TRBV6-5 and J is TRBJ1-4; 10 nucleotides match TRBD1. Germline trimming cut 7 bases from V and 8 bases from J; bases unmatched to any gene: 10. Germline-derived CDR1 and CDR2 are MNHEY and SVGAGI. The CDR3 runs to 15 residues. CDR3 sequence: CASKPGDRGGEKLFF. DNA for the CDR3: TGTGCCAGCAAACCCGGGGACAGGGGAGGGGAAAAACTGTTTTTT.

The V and J genes are TRBV7-3 and TRBJ2-5, with 11 bases matching TRBD2. Per the germline V gene, CDR1 is SGHTA and CDR2 is FQGTGA. The V gene end was trimmed by 5 bases and the J gene end by 4 bases; junction bases not matched to a gene: 9. The CDR3 consists of 16 residues. The CDR3 bases are TGTGCCAGCAGCGTCACTAGCGGGAGAAGGGGAGAGACCCAGTACTTC. Its translation: CASSVTSGRRGETQYF.

The V gene is TRBV14, the J gene TRBJ2-7; D is ambiguous. Trimming stripped 4 bases from V and 1 base from J, with 11 bases between. The CDR3 has 14 residues. The V gene's germline CDR1 is SGHDN and CDR2 FVKESK. The CDR3 DNA reads as TGTGCCAGCAGCCTCGGTCAAGGTTCCTACGAGCAGTACTTC. Translating gives CASSLGQGSYEQYF. The whole variable domain, filled in from reference TRBV14 and TRBJ2-7, reads EAGVTQFPSHSVIEKGQTVTLRCDPISGHDNLYWYRRVMGKEIKFLLHFVKESKQDESGMPNNRFLAERTGGTYSTLKVQPAELEDSGVYFCASSLGQGSYEQYFGPGTRLTVT.

V usage is TRBV19 and J usage is TRBJ1-1; D is uncertain. V lost 6 bases, J lost 1 base, and 9 bases lay in between. The CDR3 covers 13 residues. Germline loops: CDR1 LNHDA, CDR2 SQIVND (reference sequence). CDR3 nucleotides: TGTGCCAGTAGGTCCCCAGCGAACACTGAAGCTTTCTTT. This codes for CASRSPANTEAFF.

This chain uses TRBV13 with TRBJ2-5; maybe TRBD2 (8 bases). V shed 4 bases and J shed 7 bases, with 22 bases lying between them. This CDR3 contains 16 residues. Germline assignment: CDR1 PRHDT and CDR2 FYEKMQ (reference sequence). The CDR3 sequence is CASSYPGGAGVRTQYF. In DNA, the CDR3 is TGTGCCAGCAGCTATCCAGGGGGAGCGGGAGTCCGGACCCAGTACTTC.

The chain recombines TRBV19 with TRBJ1-2; a weak D match, TRBD1 (6 bases). Trimming cost V 6 bases and J 5 bases, with 22 bases left between them. The length of the CDR3 is 16 residues. Germline CDR1 reads LNHDA; CDR2 reads SQIVND (reference sequence). This CDR3 is CASSVPGDPEAYGYTF. Here the CDR3 DNA reads TGTGCCAGTAGCGTTCCAGGGGACCCGGAGGCTTATGGCTACACCTTC.

V usage is TRBV5-8 and J usage is TRBJ2-3; weak D call: TRBD1 (6 bases). Per germline, CDR1 SGHTS and CDR2 YDEGEE. Trimming removed 3 bases at V and 2 bases at J, with 13 bases between. The CDR3 extends over 15 amino acids. The CDR3 loop reads CASSSRDRFTDTQYF. CDR3 sequence (DNA): TGTGCCAGCAGCTCCCGAGACAGGTTCACAGATACGCAGTATTTT.

The chain recombines TRBV4-2 with TRBJ2-1; 9 bases fit TRBD1. CDR1 LGHNA and CDR2 YNFKEQ come from the germline V gene. The CDR3 spans 16 residues. The V gene end was trimmed by 0 bases and the J gene end by 7 bases; junction bases not matched to a gene: 7. DNA of the CDR3: TGTGCCAGCAGCCAAGATTACAGGGGGCGAGAAAATGAGCAGTTCTTC. It encodes CASSQDYRGRENEQFF.

This chain joins TRBV19 and TRBJ2-7, with 7 bases identical to TRBD2. The junction had 4 bases not matched to a gene; V was cut back by 5 bases and J by 3 bases. The CDR3 runs 13 residues. Per germline, CDR1 LNHDA and CDR2 SQIVND (reference sequence). The CDR3 loop reads CASSVSGVYEQYF. The CDR3 DNA follows: TGTGCCAGTAGTGTAAGCGGGGTCTACGAGCAGTACTTC. The complete variable domain, with remaining parts taken from reference TRBV19 and TRBJ2-7, reads DGGITQSPKYLFRKEGQNVTLSCEQNLNHDAMYWYRQDPGQGLRLIYYSQIVNDFQKGDIAEGYSVSREKKESFPLTVTSAQKNPTAFYLCASSVSGVYEQYFGPGTRLTVT.

J is TRBJ2-6 and V is TRBV7-6; tentatively, D is TRBD1 (6 bases). V shed 1 base and J shed 4 bases, with 11 bases lying between them. The germline gives CDR1 SGHVS, CDR2 FNYEAQ. The CDR3 spans 16 residues. The CDR3 DNA reads as TGTGCCAGCAGCTTAGACAGGGCGTACGGGGCCAACGTCCTGACTTTC. The encoded protein is CASSLDRAYGANVLTF.

This chain links TRBV7-9 with TRBJ1-1; D might be TRBD1 (5 bases). Germline CDR1 reads SEHNR; CDR2 reads FQNEAQ (reference sequence). V was pared by 1 base and J by 3 bases, with 12 bases between. The CDR3 contains 15 residues. The CDR3 DNA reads as TGTGCCAGCAGCTTAGGGGGCGGCTACGACACTGAAGCTTTCTTT. This sequence encodes CASSLGGGYDTEAFF.

V is TRBV30 and J is TRBJ2-2; D may be TRBD2 (5 bases). Between the trimmed V and J ends, which lost 0 bases and 7 bases, there was a span of 9 bases. This CDR3 has 13 residues. Germline CDR1 is GTSNPN and CDR2 is SVGIG (reference sequence). The CDR3 protein is CAWSVRTGGELFF. DNA for the CDR3: TGTGCCTGGAGTGTAAGGACTGGCGGGGAGCTGTTTTTT.

This chain links TRBV30 with TRBJ1-2, with D perhaps TRBD1 (5 bases). CDR1 is GTSNPN and CDR2 is SVGIG in the germline V gene (reference sequence). With 0 bases removed from V and 1 base from J, the gap between germline ends came to 12 bases. CDR3 length equals 15 residues. CDR3 DNA sequence: TGTGCCTGGAGTGTACTCGGGGGTTATAACTATGGCTACACCTTC. Protein sequence: CAWSVLGGYNYGYTF.

The V call is TRBV21-1, the J call TRBJ2-7; TRBD2 is the table's D call, not checked against the DNA. TRBV21-1 is described as a pseudogene. The CDR3 length is 16 residues. CDR3: CASSKLKASGKREQYF. CDR3 coding DNA: TGTGCCAGCAGCAAACTAAAGGCTAGCGGGAAACGCGAGCAGTACTTC.